This T cell receptor beta chain was sequenced in a study of cytomegalovirus exposure and HLA in healthy donors. Turning to the study itself: In terms of ancestry, the Caucasian-associated cluster contained more than 65% of the approximately 380 genotyped donors. Study conclusions and caveats: The authors reported that TCR beta sequences could predict HLA-A and HLA-B alleles. These predictions were accurate for most subjects in the first cohort.

Vbeta (60) and Jbeta (13) primers were used in the PCR. Data came from immunoSEQ multiplex PCR; TCRdb stores just in-frame clones and leaves some out. Among over 200,000 clones listed, roughly 80% were seen once. Comments on this clone: Its antigen is not identified.

The CDR3 has 17 residues. The germline gives CDR1 SGHRS, CDR2 YFSETQ. V was trimmed by 0 bases and J by 7 bases, leaving 23 bases between them. This TCR was sampled from a woman in her 40s in good health and CMV-seropositive. The chain has TRBV5-1 and TRBJ2-7, with D perhaps matching TRBD2 (6 bases). Input material: PBMCs. Written as DNA, the CDR3 is TGCGCCAGCAGCTTGGGTTCAGGGCTGCTAGCGAGCTCGGAGCAGTACTTC. Its protein product is CASSLGSGLLASSEQYF.